The text below deals with one T cell receptor beta chain. Its matching antigen is unknown. V was clipped by 4 bases and J by 0 bases, with 15 bases between them. CDR3 size: 16 residues. Germline assignment: CDR1 LGHNA and CDR2 YSLEER. This entry is derived from a study of cytomegalovirus exposure and HLA in healthy donors. Overall study context: A subsequent analysis reported that the 120 validation repertoires were produced on the same platform that had also been used for the 500 to 700 first-cohort repertoires. General study findings and limits: Over 150 TCR beta chains were listed as cytomegalovirus-associated. A few CMV-associated chains were confirmed in vitro to be specific for CMV antigens.

The method was immunoSEQ multiplex PCR; TCRdb's version includes in-frame clones alone and lacks a portion of them. Among about 49,000 clones listed, around 91% were seen once. The clonotype was recovered from a man younger than 35 in good health and CMV-seronegative. This chain connects TRBV4-3 to TRBJ1-2; D is perhaps TRBD1 (5 bases). Sequenced material: PBMCs. CDR3 bases: TGCGCCAGCAGCCGAGCAAGGGGCAAAACTAACTATGGCTACACCTTC. Protein: CASSRARGKTNYGYTF.